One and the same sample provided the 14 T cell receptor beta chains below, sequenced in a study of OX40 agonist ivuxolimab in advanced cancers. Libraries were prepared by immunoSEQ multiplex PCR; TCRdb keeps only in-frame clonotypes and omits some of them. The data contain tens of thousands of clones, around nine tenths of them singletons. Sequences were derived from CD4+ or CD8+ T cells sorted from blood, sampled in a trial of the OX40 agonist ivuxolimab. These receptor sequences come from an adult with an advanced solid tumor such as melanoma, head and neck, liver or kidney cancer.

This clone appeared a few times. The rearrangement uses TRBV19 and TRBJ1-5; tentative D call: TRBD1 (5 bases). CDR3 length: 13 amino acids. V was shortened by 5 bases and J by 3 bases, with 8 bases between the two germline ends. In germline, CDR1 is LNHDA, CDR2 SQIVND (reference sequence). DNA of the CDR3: TGTGCCAGTAGTTACAGGCCCAATCAGCCCCAGCATTTT. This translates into CASSYRPNQPQHF.

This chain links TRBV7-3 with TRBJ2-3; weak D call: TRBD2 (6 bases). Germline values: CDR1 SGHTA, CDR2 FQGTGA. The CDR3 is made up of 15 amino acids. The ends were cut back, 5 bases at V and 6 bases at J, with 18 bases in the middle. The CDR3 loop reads CASSQTSLRWDTQYF. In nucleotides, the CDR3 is TGTGCCAGCAGCCAGACTAGTCTCCGGTGGGATACGCAGTATTTT.

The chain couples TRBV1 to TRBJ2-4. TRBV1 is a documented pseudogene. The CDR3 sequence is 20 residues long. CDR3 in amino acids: CTSSRLGSETPFLAKNIQYF. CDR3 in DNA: TGCACCAGCAGCCGCCTGGGGTCCGAGACCCCTTTTCTAGCCAAAAACATTCAGTACTTC.

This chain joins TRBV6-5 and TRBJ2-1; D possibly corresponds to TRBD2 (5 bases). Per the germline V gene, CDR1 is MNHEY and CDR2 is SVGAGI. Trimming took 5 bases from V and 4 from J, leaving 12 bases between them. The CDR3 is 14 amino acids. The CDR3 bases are TGTGCCAGCAGTACTTGGACTTTGTACAATGAGCAGTTCTTC. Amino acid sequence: CASSTWTLYNEQFF.

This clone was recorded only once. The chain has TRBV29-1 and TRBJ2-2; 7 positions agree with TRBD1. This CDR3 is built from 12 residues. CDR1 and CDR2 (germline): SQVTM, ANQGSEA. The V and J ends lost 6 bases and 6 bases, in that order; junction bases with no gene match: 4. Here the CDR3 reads CSVPTGPGELFF. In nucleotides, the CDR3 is TGCAGCGTACCGACAGGGCCCGGGGAGCTGTTTTTT.

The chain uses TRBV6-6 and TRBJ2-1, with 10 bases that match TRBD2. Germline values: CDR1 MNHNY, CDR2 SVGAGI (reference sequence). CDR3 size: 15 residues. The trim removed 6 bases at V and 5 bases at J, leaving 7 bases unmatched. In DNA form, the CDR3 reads TGTGCCAGCAGCGATAGACTAGCGGGCAACAATGAGCAGTTCTTC. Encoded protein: CASSDRLAGNNEQFF.

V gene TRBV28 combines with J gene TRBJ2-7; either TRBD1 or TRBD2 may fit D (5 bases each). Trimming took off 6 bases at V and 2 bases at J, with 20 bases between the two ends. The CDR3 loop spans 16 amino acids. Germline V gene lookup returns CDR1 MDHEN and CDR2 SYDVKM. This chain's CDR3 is CASSPMGVASPYEQYF. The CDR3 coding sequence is TGTGCCAGCAGCCCTATGGGGGTAGCGTCTCCCTACGAGCAGTACTTC.

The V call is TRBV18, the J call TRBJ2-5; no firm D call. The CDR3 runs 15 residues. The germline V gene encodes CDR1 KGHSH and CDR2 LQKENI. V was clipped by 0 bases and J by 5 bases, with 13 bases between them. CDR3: CASSPPGFLGETQYF. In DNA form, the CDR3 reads TGTGCCAGCTCACCACCGGGGTTCTTGGGGGAGACCCAGTACTTC. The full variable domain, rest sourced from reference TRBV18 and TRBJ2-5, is NAGVMQNPRHLVRRRGQEARLRCSPMKGHSHVYWYRQLPEEGLKFMVYLQKENIIDESGMPKERFSAEFPKEGPSILRIQQVVRGDSAAYFCASSPPGFLGETQYFGPGTRLLVL.

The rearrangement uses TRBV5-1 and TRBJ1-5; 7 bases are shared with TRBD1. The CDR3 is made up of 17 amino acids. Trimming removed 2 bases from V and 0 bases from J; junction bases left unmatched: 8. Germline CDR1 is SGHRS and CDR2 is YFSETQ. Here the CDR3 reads CASSLRDQGGSNQPQHF. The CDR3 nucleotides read TGCGCCAGCAGCTTACGGGACCAGGGGGGTAGCAATCAGCCCCAGCATTTT.

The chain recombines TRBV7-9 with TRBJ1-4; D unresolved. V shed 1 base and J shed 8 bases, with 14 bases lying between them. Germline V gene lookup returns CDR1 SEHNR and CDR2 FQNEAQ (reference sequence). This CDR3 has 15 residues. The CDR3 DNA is TGTGCCAGCAGCTTAGAAGGGAAGATGAACGAAAAACTGTTTTTT. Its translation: CASSLEGKMNEKLFF.

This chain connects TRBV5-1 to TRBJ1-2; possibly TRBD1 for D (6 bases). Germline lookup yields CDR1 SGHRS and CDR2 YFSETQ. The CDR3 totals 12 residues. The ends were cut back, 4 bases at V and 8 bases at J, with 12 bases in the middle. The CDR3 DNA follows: TGCGCCAGCAGCGGGAGGGGGAGCGGCTACACCTTC. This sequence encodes CASSGRGSGYTF.

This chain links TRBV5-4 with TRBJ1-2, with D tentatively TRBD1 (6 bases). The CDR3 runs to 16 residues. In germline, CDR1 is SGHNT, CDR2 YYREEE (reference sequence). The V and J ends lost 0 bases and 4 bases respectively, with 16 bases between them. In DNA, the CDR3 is TGTGCCAGCAGCTTGGCGGTGAGGGGGGAGAGCTATGGCTACACCTTC. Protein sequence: CASSLAVRGESYGYTF. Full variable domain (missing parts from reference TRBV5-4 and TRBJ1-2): ETGVTQSPTHLIKTRGQQVTLRCSSQSGHNTVSWYQQALGQGPQFIFQYYREEENGRGNFPPRFSGLQFPNYSSELNVNALELDDSALYLCASSLAVRGESYGYTFGSGTRLTVV.

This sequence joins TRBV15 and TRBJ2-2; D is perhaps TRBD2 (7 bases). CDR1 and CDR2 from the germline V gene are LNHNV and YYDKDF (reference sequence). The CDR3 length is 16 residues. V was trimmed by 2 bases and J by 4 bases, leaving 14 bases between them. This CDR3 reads CATSRRLGGVTGELFF. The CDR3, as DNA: TGTGCCACCAGCAGACGCTTAGGGGGGGTCACCGGGGAGCTGTTTTTT. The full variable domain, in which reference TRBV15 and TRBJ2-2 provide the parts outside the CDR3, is DAMVIQNPRYQVTQFGKPVTLSCSQTLNHNVMYWYQQKSSQAPKLLFHYYDKDFNNEADTPDNFQSRRPNTSFCFLDIRSPGLGDTAMYLCATSRRLGGVTGELFFGEGSRLTVL.

This CDR3 is CASSQDSAGGYGYTF. The CDR3 nucleotides read TGTGCCAGCAGCCAAGATTCTGCAGGGGGGTATGGCTACACCTTC. The chain uses TRBV14 and TRBJ1-2; 7 nucleotides match TRBD1. Germline CDR1 is SGHDN and CDR2 is FVKESK. The CDR3 has 15 residues. V gave up 0 bases and J gave up 5 bases; unmatched junction bases: 6.